This entry lists 19 T cell receptor beta chains sequenced from one sample in a study of blood T cell repertoires in COVID-19. The data were produced by immunoSEQ multiplex PCR, yet TCRdb's version contains in-frame clones alone and is incomplete. The sample contains about 98,000 clones, approximately 79% of which appear only once. The sequencing sample was made of peripheral blood. These receptors were collected from a man aged 65 to 79 with active or convalescent COVID-19.

The CDR3 bases are TGTGCCTGGAGCGGCGGTAGCGGGGTCGGGGGGGCCCAGTACTTC. Amino acid sequence: CAWSGGSGVGGAQYF. The chain recombines TRBV30 with TRBJ2-5, with TRBD2 matching 8 bases. This CDR3 contains 15 residues. CDR1 and CDR2 (germline): GTSNPN, SVGIG (reference sequence). Trimming at V came to 3 bases and at J to 9 bases, leaving 15 bases not matched to a gene.

This rearrangement joins TRBV12-3 or TRBV12-4 to TRBJ2-3; D is perhaps TRBD2 (5 bases). V dropped 6 bases and J dropped 5 bases, with 12 bases sitting between them. This CDR3 comprises 13 residues. As DNA, the CDR3 is TGTGCCAGCAGCCCCGAGGGTCAAGATACGCAGTATTTT. As protein: CASSPEGQDTQYF.

This chain uses TRBV5-4 with TRBJ2-5; TRBD2 agrees at 12 bases. This CDR3 spans 15 amino acids. The trim removed 3 bases at V and 5 bases at J, leaving 5 bases unmatched. CDR1 SGHNT and CDR2 YYREEE come from the germline V gene (reference sequence). The CDR3 DNA reads as TGTGCCAGCAGCTCTAGCGGGGGGGCCGCGGAGACCCAGTACTTC. Translating gives CASSSSGGAAETQYF.

The CDR3 bases are TGTGCCAGCAGTAGGAACTTAGGGACAACCTATGGCTACACCTTC. Its protein is CASSRNLGTTYGYTF. The J gene is TRBJ1-2, the V gene TRBV2; TRBD1 is a possible D gene (6 bases). Deletions cut 5 bases from V and 4 bases from J, with 17 bases between. The CDR3 is 15 amino acids. Germline V CDR1 and CDR2: SNHLY, FYNNEI.

This chain connects TRBV6-4 to TRBJ1-1; the D gene is possibly TRBD1 (6 bases). The germline V and J ends were trimmed by 7 bases and 0 bases, with 9 bases remaining between them. The length of the CDR3 is 13 residues. Germline assignment: CDR1 MRHNA and CDR2 SNTAGT. Here the CDR3 reads CASKRTVNTEAFF. The CDR3 DNA is TGTGCCAGCAAGCGGACAGTGAACACTGAAGCTTTCTTT.

This clone is large (0.1 to 1%) by share. J is TRBJ1-2 and V is TRBV28; D is undetermined. This CDR3 spans 14 amino acids. Germline V gene lookup returns CDR1 MDHEN and CDR2 SYDVKM. V dropped 7 bases and J dropped 2 bases, with 14 bases sitting between them. Written as DNA, the CDR3 is TGTGCCAGCACCCCCCTGGGAGACAACTATGGCTACACCTTC. Its protein product is CASTPLGDNYGYTF.

This chain links TRBV11-3 with TRBJ2-1, with D possibly TRBD1 on 5 matching bases. The CDR3 length is 13 residues. Germline V gives CDR1 SGHNT, CDR2 YENEEA. Between the trimmed V and J ends, which lost 4 bases and 9 bases, there was a span of 13 bases. The CDR3 nucleotides are TGTGCCAGCAGCTCTGCCCAGGGCGGTGAGCAGTTCTTC. Translating gives CASSSAQGGEQFF.

In this sample, this clone turned up a few times. The chain employs TRBV9 and TRBJ2-1; 11 bases are shared with TRBD2. With V trimmed by 2 bases and J by 9 bases, 4 bases remained unmatched. Per germline, CDR1 SGDLS and CDR2 YYNGEE. This CDR3 comprises 14 residues. CDR3 coding DNA: TGTGCCAGCAGCGTTAGCGGGGGGGCAGCTGAGCAGTTCTTC. Translation: CASSVSGGAAEQFF. The variable domain in full, completed from reference TRBV9 and TRBJ2-1, reads DSGVTQTPKHLITATGQRVTLRCSPRSGDLSVYWYQQSLDQGLQFLIQYYNGEERAKGNILERFSAQQFPDLHSELNLSSLELGDSALYFCASSVSGGAAEQFFGPGTRLTVL.

The sample holds one count of this clone. CDR3 amino acids: CATGLAGAGELFF. CDR3 nucleotide sequence: TGTGCGACTGGGCTAGCGGGGGCCGGGGAGCTGTTTTTT. The chain uses TRBV6-6 and TRBJ2-2; 10 nucleotides align to TRBD2. This CDR3 has 13 residues. Germline CDR1 and CDR2: MNHNY and SVGAGI (reference sequence).

This chain links TRBV7-2 with TRBJ2-7, with 9 positions matching TRBD1. CDR3 length: 14 amino acids. In germline, CDR1 is SGHTA, CDR2 FQGNSA. The ends lost 2 bases at V and 10 bases at J; junction bases unmatched: 9. The CDR3 is CASSLTLIQGAQYF. The DNA of the CDR3 is TGTGCCAGCAGCTTAACACTTATACAGGGGGCTCAGTACTTC.

The rearrangement links TRBV10-3 to TRBJ2-2; possibly TRBD1 for D (6 bases). Deletions cut 10 bases from V and 4 bases from J, with 16 bases between. The CDR3 extends over 14 amino acids. Germline assignment: CDR1 ENHRY and CDR2 SYGVKD. CDR3 sequence (DNA): TGTGCCACCTGTACAGGGTTTGGCACCGGGGAGCTGTTTTTT. Amino acid sequence: CATCTGFGTGELFF.

The chain has TRBV7-9 and TRBJ1-1, with 8 bases aligning to TRBD1. Per germline, CDR1 SEHNR and CDR2 FQNEAQ (reference sequence). The junction had 0 bases not matched to a gene; V was cut back by 5 bases and J by 1 base. The CDR3 covers 13 residues. As DNA, the CDR3 is TGTGCCAGCAGCGGACAGGGGAACACTGAAGCTTTCTTT. This translates into CASSGQGNTEAFF.

The V and J genes are TRBV10-2 and TRBJ2-5, with 7 bases matching TRBD2. Germline trimming cut 6 bases from V and 7 bases from J; bases unmatched to any gene: 17. The germline V gene has CDR1 WSHSY and CDR2 SAAADI. The CDR3 length is 16 residues. CDR3 coding DNA: TGCGCCAGCAGCCCTACTAGCGCCAGATCGTCGGCGACCCAGTACTTC. It encodes CASSPTSARSSATQYF.

This clone has a handful of counts. V usage is TRBV2 and J usage is TRBJ2-3; 8 bases align to TRBD1. CDR1 is SNHLY and CDR2 is FYNNEI in the germline V gene. The ends lost 1 base at V and 2 bases at J; junction bases unmatched: 11. The length of the CDR3 is 18 residues. The CDR3 sequence: CASSEGSGGFRNTDTQYF. The CDR3, as DNA: TGTGCCAGCAGTGAAGGTTCAGGGGGCTTTAGAAACACAGATACGCAGTATTTT.

This clone was seen just once. The rearrangement joins TRBV5-5 to TRBJ1-4; 8 bases match TRBD1. The CDR3 loop spans 16 amino acids. V lost 4 bases to trimming and J lost 0 bases; unmatched junction nucleotides: 5. In germline, CDR1 is SGHKS, CDR2 YYEKEE (reference sequence). The chain's CDR3 is CASSRDRRSTNEKLFF. CDR3 DNA: TGTGCCAGCAGCCGGGACAGGAGATCAACTAATGAAAAACTGTTTTTT.

This rearrangement joins TRBV7-9 to TRBJ2-5; 11 positions match TRBD1. The germline gives CDR1 SEHNR, CDR2 FQNEAQ (reference sequence). The CDR3 totals 15 residues. The trim removed 1 base at V and 6 bases at J, leaving 4 bases unmatched. In DNA form, the CDR3 reads TGTGCCAGCAGCTTAGGGACAGGGGGCTTGAAGACCCAGTACTTC. Residues: CASSLGTGGLKTQYF.

The chain carries TRBV7-2 and TRBJ2-1; 10 positions agree with TRBD2. The V and J ends lost 5 bases and 9 bases, in that order; junction bases with no gene match: 13. CDR1 SGHTA and CDR2 FQGNSA come from the germline V gene. This CDR3 has 16 amino acids. The DNA of the CDR3 is TGTGCCAGCAGCCCCCGTTCGGTGAGCGGGGGGGGTGAGCAGTTCTTC. Its translation: CASSPRSVSGGGEQFF.

This clone was found a few times. This rearrangement joins TRBV18 to TRBJ2-3; TRBD1 matches at 10 bases. CDR3 size: 16 residues. J gave up 3 bases and V 3 bases, and 6 bases lay outside the gene matches. The germline gives CDR1 KGHSH, CDR2 LQKENI. DNA of the CDR3: TGTGCCAGCTCACCTTATGGACAGGGGGGTACAGATACGCAGTATTTT. Its translation is CASSPYGQGGTDTQYF. Drawing the rest from reference TRBV18 and TRBJ2-3, the complete variable domain is NAGVMQNPRHLVRRRGQEARLRCSPMKGHSHVYWYRQLPEEGLKFMVYLQKENIIDESGMPKERFSAEFPKEGPSILRIQQVVRGDSAAYFCASSPYGQGGTDTQYFGPGTRLTVL.

The chain combines TRBV7-2 with TRBJ1-1, with a possible D match to TRBD1 (5 bases). This CDR3 spans 14 amino acids. V gave up 0 bases and J gave up 1 base, with 6 bases separating them. Germline CDR1 and CDR2: SGHTA and FQGNSA. The CDR3: CASSLAQGNTEAFF. The CDR3 nucleotides are TGTGCCAGCAGCTTAGCGCAGGGGAACACTGAAGCTTTCTTT.